The clone carrying this T cell receptor beta chain was seen only a few times. Its specificity is not known. The sample originates from a study of beta chain features in type 1 diabetes. Across the study: Cell yields, age and gender were similar between patients and healthy donors. Whole-study results and caveats: Resolution of whether HLA type affects TCRB rearrangement was not achieved here. Shortening of TCRB CDR3s, moderate but significant, appeared in all four CD4+ subsets of Type 1 diabetes patients.

Isolated RNA was reverse transcribed in full, so expressed TCRB transcripts were sequenced. Sequencing used immunoSEQ multiplex PCR; TCRdb keeps in-frame clones, though not all of them. Here the sample spans under 400,000 clones, around 15% being singletons. Purities in excess of 95% were seen in all sorted populations. There are 14 residues in the CDR3. Germline CDR1 SGHTA, CDR2 FQGNSA. Between the trimmed V and J ends, which lost 5 bases and 5 bases, there was a span of 15 bases. The TCR was taken from a man between 25 and 39 years old in good health. The material sequenced was central memory CD4+ T cells from blood. The chain uses TRBV7-2 and TRBJ2-5, with D perhaps matching TRBD1 (6 bases). CDR3 bases: TGTGCCAGCAGCACAGGGTCAACGGTCGAGACCCAGTACTTC. Protein product: CASSTGSTVETQYF.